The T cell receptor beta chain under discussion was sequenced for a study of beta chain features in type 1 diabetes. Notes on the study in general: Here, the possible influence of HLA type (on TCRB rearrangement) remained unresolved. Equally in patients and controls, PCR might preferentially amplify shorter templates.

The purity of all sorted populations exceeded 95%. This clone has more than one count but fewer than ten. As yet, its antigen is unknown. Of the isolated RNA, all was reverse transcribed, and so the sequenced material was expressed TCRB transcripts. Naive, central memory and regulatory T cell samples came to a mean of around 3.5 million reads. The protocol was immunoSEQ multiplex PCR, while the TCRdb copy is restricted to in-frame clones and leaves out a portion. Counted here are about 130,000 clones, nearly 9.5% occurring once; the ten biggest clones make up around 0.7%. Per germline, CDR1 SGHRS and CDR2 YFSETQ. Germline trimming cut 6 bases from V and 10 bases from J; bases unmatched to any gene: 12. CDR3 size: 14 residues.

The gene calls are TRBV5-1 and TRBJ2-1; 8 bases line up with TRBD2. Specimen: central memory CD4+ T cells from blood. The clonotype was recovered from a man aged 18-30 years in good health. The CDR3 sequence is CASTAGGTSAEQFF. The DNA of the CDR3 is TGCGCCAGCACCGCGGGGGGTACTTCAGCGGAGCAGTTCTTC.